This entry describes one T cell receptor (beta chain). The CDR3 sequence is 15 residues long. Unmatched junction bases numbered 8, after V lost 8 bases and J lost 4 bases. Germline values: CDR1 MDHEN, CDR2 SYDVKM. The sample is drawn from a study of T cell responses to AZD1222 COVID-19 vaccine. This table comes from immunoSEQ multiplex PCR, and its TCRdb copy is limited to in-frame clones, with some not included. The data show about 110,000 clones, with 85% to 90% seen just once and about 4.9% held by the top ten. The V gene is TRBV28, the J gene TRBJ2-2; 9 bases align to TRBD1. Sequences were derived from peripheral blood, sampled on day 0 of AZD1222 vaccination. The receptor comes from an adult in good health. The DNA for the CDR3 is TGTGCCAGCTTACCGGGACAGGGAATCACCGGGGAGCTGTTTTTT. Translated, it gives CASLPGQGITGELFF.